This T cell receptor (beta chain) was obtained from a study of identical twins. TCRdb re-called the 5' RACE reads with MiXCR, one entry per CDR3 protein. The sample has about 480,000 distinct CDR3 sequences; more than 13% are singletons. V was pared by 1 base and J by 2 bases, with 5 bases of the junction left unmatched. Germline assignment: CDR1 DFQATT and CDR2 SNEGSKA (reference sequence). The CDR3 loop spans 14 amino acids. These same records also appear under a second study, on yellow fever vaccine responses in identical twins. According to that study: Twins' vaccine T cell response reportedly gave the appearance of partial convergence and partial personalization.

Material: CD4+ T cells sorted from blood. The sequence derives from a woman younger than 30 in good health. The genes are TRBV20-1 and TRBJ2-7, with 7 bases aligning to TRBD1. The CDR3 region has the DNA TGCAGTGCTAGAGCCGCCGGGACAGCCTACGAGCAGTACTTC. Translating gives CSARAAGTAYEQYF.